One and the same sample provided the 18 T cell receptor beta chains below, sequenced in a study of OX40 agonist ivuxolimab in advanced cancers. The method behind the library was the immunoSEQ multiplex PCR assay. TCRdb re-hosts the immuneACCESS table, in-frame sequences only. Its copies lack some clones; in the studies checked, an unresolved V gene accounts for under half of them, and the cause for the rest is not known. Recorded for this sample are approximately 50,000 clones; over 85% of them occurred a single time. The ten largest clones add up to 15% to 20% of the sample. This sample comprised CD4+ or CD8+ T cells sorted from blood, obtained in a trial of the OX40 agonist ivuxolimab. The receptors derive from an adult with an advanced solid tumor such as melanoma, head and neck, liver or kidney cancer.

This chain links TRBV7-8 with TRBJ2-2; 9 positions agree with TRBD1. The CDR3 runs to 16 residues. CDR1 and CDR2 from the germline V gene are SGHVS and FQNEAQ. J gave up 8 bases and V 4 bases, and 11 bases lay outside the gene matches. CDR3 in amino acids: CASSSRTGAPSGELFF. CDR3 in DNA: TGTGCCAGCAGCTCCCGGACAGGGGCCCCCAGTGGGGAGCTGTTTTTT.

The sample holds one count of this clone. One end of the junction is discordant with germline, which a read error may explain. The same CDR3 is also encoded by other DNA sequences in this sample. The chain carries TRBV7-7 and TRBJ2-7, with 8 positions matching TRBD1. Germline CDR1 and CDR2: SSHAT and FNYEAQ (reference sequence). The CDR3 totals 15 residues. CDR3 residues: CASSLAVRGLDEQYF. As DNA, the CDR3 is TGTGCTAGCAGCTTAGCAGTCAGGGGGCTAGACGAGCAGTACTTC. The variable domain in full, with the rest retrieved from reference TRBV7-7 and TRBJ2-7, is GAGVSQSPRYKVTKRGQDVTLRCDPISSHATLYWYQQALGQGPEFLTYFNYEAQPDKSGLPSDRFSAERPEGSISTLTIQRTEQRDSAMYRCASSLAVRGLDEQYFGPGTRLTVT.

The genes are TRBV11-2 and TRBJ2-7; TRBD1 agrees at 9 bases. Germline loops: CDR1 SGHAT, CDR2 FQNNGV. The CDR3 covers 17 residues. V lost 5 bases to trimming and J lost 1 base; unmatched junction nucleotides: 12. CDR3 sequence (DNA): TGTGCCAGCAGCGTACCCCACCGGGACAGGGAGTCCTACGAGCAGTACTTC. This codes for CASSVPHRDRESYEQYF.

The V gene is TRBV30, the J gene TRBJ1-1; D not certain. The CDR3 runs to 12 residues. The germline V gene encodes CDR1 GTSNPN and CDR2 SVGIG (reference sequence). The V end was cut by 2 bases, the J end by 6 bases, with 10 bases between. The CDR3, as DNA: TGTGCCTGGAGTTGGACTGGGGCTGAAGCTTTCTTT. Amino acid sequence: CAWSWTGAEAFF.

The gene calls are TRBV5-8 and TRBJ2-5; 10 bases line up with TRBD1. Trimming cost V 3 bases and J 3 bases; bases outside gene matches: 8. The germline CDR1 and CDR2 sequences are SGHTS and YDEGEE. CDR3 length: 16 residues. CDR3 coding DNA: TGTGCCAGCAGCTCTCGAGCCGGGACAGGGGAAGAGACCCAGTACTTC. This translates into CASSSRAGTGEETQYF.

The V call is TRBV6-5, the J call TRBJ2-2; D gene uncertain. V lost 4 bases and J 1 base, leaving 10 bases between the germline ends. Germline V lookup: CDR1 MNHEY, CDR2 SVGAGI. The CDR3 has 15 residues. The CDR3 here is CASSLWQKNTGELFF. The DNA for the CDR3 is TGTGCCAGCAGTTTGTGGCAGAAGAACACCGGGGAGCTGTTTTTT.

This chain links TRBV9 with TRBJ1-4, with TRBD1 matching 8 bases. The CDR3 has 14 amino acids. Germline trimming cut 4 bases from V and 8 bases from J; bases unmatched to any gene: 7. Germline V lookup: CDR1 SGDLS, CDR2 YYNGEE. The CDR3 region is CASSPPGGGEKLFF. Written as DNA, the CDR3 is TGTGCCAGCAGCCCCCCAGGGGGCGGGGAAAAACTGTTTTTT. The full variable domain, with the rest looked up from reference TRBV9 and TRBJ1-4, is DSGVTQTPKHLITATGQRVTLRCSPRSGDLSVYWYQQSLDQGLQFLIQYYNGEERAKGNILERFSAQQFPDLHSELNLSSLELGDSALYFCASSPPGGGEKLFFGSGTQLSVL.

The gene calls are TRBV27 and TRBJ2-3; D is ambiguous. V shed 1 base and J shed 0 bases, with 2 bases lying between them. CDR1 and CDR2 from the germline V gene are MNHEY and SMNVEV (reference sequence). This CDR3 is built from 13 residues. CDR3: CASSLLSTDTQYF. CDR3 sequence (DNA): TGTGCCAGCAGTTTATTGAGCACAGATACGCAGTATTTT.

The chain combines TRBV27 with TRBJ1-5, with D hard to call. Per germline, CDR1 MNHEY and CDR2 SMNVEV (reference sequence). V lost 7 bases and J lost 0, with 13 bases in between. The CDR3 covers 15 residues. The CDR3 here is CASTPGSDSNQPQHF. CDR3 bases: TGTGCCAGCACCCCTGGTTCAGATAGCAATCAGCCCCAGCATTTT.

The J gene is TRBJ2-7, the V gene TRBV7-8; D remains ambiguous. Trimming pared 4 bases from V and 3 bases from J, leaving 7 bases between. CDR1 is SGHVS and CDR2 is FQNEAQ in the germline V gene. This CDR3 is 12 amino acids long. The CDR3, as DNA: TGTGCCAGCAGCTCCCCGAGCTACGAGCAGTACTTC. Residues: CASSSPSYEQYF. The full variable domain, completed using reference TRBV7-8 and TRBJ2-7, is GAGVSQSPRYKVAKRGQDVALRCDPISGHVSLFWYQQALGQGPEFLTYFQNEAQLDKSGLPSDRFFAERPEGSVSTLKIQRTQQEDSAVYLCASSSPSYEQYFGPGTRLTVT.

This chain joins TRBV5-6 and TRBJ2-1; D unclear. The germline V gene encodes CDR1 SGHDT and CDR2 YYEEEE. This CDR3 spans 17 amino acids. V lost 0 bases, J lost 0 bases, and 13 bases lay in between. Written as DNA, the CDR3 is TGTGCCAGCAGCTTGGTCGTGGTGGCCAGCTCCTACAATGAGCAGTTCTTC. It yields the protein CASSLVVVASSYNEQFF.

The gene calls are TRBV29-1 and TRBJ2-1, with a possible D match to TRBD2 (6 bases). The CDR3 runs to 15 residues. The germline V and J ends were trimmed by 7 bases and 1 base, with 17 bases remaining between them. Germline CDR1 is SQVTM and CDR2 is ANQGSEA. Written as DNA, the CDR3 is TGCAGCGCCCCGGTCGGGGGATCATCCTACAATGAGCAGTTCTTC. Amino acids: CSAPVGGSSYNEQFF.

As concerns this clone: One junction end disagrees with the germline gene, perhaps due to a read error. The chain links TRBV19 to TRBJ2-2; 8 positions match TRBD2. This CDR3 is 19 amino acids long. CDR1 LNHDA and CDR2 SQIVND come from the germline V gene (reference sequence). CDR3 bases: TGTGCCAGTACCCCCCAAACCCGGTACGGGACTAGAGGTTTCCGGGGAGCTGTTTTT. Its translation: CASTPQTRYGTRGFRGAVF.

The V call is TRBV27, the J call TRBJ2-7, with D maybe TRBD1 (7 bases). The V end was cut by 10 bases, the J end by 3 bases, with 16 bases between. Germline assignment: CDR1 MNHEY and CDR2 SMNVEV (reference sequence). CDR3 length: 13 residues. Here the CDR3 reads CAIRGDSVYEQYF. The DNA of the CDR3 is TGTGCCATCAGGGGGGACAGTGTCTACGAGCAGTACTTC.

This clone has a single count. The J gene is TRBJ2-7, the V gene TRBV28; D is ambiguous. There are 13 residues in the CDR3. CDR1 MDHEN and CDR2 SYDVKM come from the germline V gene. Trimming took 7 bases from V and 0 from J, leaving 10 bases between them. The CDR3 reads CASTAGTSYEQYF. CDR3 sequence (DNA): TGTGCCAGCACAGCCGGAACCTCCTACGAGCAGTACTTC. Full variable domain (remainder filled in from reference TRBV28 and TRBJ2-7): DVKVTQSSRYLVKRTGEKVFLECVQDMDHENMFWYRQDPGLGLRLIYFSYDVKMKEKGDIPEGYSVSREKKERFSLILESASTNQTSMYLCASTAGTSYEQYFGPGTRLTVT.

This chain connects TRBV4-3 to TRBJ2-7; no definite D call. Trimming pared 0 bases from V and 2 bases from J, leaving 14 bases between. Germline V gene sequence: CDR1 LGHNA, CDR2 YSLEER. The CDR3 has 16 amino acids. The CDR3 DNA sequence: TGCGCCAGCAGCCAAGACACATGGAGCGCAACCTACGAGCAGTACTTC. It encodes CASSQDTWSATYEQYF.

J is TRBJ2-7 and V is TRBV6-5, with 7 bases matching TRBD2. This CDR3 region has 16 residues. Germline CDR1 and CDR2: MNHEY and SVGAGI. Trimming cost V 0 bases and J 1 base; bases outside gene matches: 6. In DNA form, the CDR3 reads TGTGCCAGCAGTTACTCGTTCGGGGGGAGGTCCTACGAGCAGTACTTC. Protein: CASSYSFGGRSYEQYF.

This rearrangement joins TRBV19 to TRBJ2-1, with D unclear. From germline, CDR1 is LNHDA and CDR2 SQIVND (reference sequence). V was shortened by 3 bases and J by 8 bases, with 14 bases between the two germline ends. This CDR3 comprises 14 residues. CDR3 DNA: TGTGCCAGTAGTATCCCCCCTCTGCTGGATGAGCAGTTCTTC. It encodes CASSIPPLLDEQFF.